This T cell receptor beta chain derives from a study of T cell clonotyping in hematopoietic cell transplantation. This clone was counted a single time. The antigen is not known. The CDR3 sequence is 14 residues long. Germline V lookup: CDR1 MNHNY, CDR2 SVGAGI (reference sequence). The V and J ends lost 6 bases and 8 bases, in that order; junction bases with no gene match: 8. Study results and limitations: Higher Inverse Simpson Index values in graft donor and pretransplant recipient predicted broader posttransplant TCR diversity. After transplant, recipient diversity fell while pathologically expanded clonotypes grew through day 180. Few recipient clonotypes overlapped donors; over 95% were de novo at given depth.

Clones were sequenced by immunoSEQ multiplex PCR, and TCRdb holds only the in-frame ones, with some missing. The table lists about 16,000 clones, approximately 83% of them singletons, with approximately 4% in the top ten. The sequence came from a woman aged 40 to 50 in good health. Some clones in this sample may be carry-over from other donors' samples. Sequencing was done on a sample of peripheral blood mononuclear cells. This chain links TRBV6-6 with TRBJ1-4; 8 bases match TRBD1. CDR3: CASRQGGYREKLFF. CDR3 in DNA: TGTGCCAGCAGACAGGGGGGCTATCGAGAAAAACTGTTTTTT.